Below are 18 T cell receptor beta chains sequenced from a single sample in a study of response to subunit inactivated influenza vaccine. One entry per CDR3 protein results from TCRdb running MiXCR on the RT-PCR reads. This table has 450,000 to 600,000 distinct CDR3 sequences, 7.5% to 8.5% appearing once. The material sequenced was PBMCs from blood, taken around 25 months after vaccination. The receptors stem from a man aged 45 to 75 who received an inactivated influenza vaccine.

This clonotype came up many times. This chain connects TRBV5-1 to TRBJ2-1, with D unresolved. The CDR3 is 14 amino acids. The V end lost 1 base, the J end lost 2 bases, and 7 bases lay between the germline ends. The germline gives CDR1 SGHRS, CDR2 YFSETQ. CDR3 protein: CASSLSDTYNEQFF. The DNA for the CDR3 is TGCGCCAGCAGCTTGTCCGATACCTACAATGAGCAGTTCTTC. Full variable domain (remainder filled in from reference TRBV5-1 and TRBJ2-1): KAGVTQTPRYLIKTRGQQVTLSCSPISGHRSVSWYQQTPGQGLQFLFEYFSETQRNKGNFPGRFSGRQFSNSRSEMNVSTLELGDSALYLCASSLSDTYNEQFFGPGTRLTVL.

This clonotype was recorded at least ten times. The chain uses TRBV14 and TRBJ2-1; 10 bases align to TRBD2. The CDR3 loop spans 14 amino acids. Germline CDR1 reads SGHDN; CDR2 reads FVKESK. J gave up 10 bases and V 5 bases, and 8 bases lay outside the gene matches. The CDR3 DNA follows: TGTGCCAGCAGCTTAATAGCGGGAGGTCCCGAGCAGTTCTTC. As protein: CASSLIAGGPEQFF.

This clonotype was picked up many times. The chain has TRBV7-8 and TRBJ2-4; the D gene is possibly TRBD2 (6 bases). The germline V and J ends were trimmed by 5 bases and 7 bases, with 12 bases remaining between them. Germline CDR1 and CDR2: SGHVS and FQNEAQ. The CDR3 extends over 13 amino acids. CDR3 loop: CASSPGRGNIQYF. The DNA of the CDR3 is TGTGCCAGCAGCCCCGGTCGGGGGAACATTCAGTACTTC.

The sample holds many counts of this clonotype. The chain couples TRBV3-1 to TRBJ2-5; D is unclear. Germline V gene sequence: CDR1 LGHDT, CDR2 YNNKEL (reference sequence). This CDR3 spans 15 amino acids. Trimming removed 4 bases from V and 0 bases from J, with 12 bases in between. The CDR3 nucleotides are TGTGCCAGCAGCCCCTTCGCGGTCGACCAAGAGACCCAGTACTTC. Protein product: CASSPFAVDQETQYF.

V is TRBV7-9 and J is TRBJ2-1, with 15 bases matching TRBD2. J lost 15 bases, V lost 4 bases, and 7 bases had no gene match. The germline gives CDR1 SEHNR, CDR2 FQNEAQ (reference sequence). CDR3 size: 14 residues. The CDR3 DNA is TGTGCCAGCAGCTCCCGGACTAGCGGGAGGGTGTGGTTCTTC. Amino acid sequence: CASSSRTSGRVWFF.

This clonotype was counted between two and nine times. The genes are TRBV3-1 and TRBJ1-1; D gene ambiguous. The CDR3 loop spans 14 amino acids. V lost 0 bases, J lost 1 base, and 6 bases lay in between. CDR1 and CDR2 from the germline V gene are LGHDT and YNNKEL (reference sequence). DNA for the CDR3: TGTGCCAGCAGCCAAGAGACGACGAACACTGAAGCTTTCTTT. This sequence encodes CASSQETTNTEAFF.

The V gene is TRBV12-3 or TRBV12-4, the J gene TRBJ2-7, with 12 bases lining up with TRBD2. V gave up 8 bases and J gave up 5 bases; unmatched junction bases: 10. This CDR3 region has 15 residues. Here the CDR3 reads CASCRTSGTFHEQYF. The CDR3, as DNA: TGTGCCAGCTGTAGGACTAGCGGGACATTCCACGAGCAGTACTTC.

This clonotype was seen only a few times. The J gene is TRBJ1-2, the V gene TRBV6-2 or TRBV6-3; 10 bases map to TRBD1. The CDR3 sequence is 14 residues long. Germline CDR1 MNHEY, CDR2 SVGEGT. With 5 bases clipped from V and 7 bases from J, the junction kept 7 bases outside the gene matches. The CDR3 DNA sequence: TGTGCCAGCAGTCAGCCGGGACAGGGGTTTGGCTACACCTTC. Translation: CASSQPGQGFGYTF.

The chain employs TRBV3-1 and TRBJ2-7, with 10 bases that match TRBD1. In germline, CDR1 is LGHDT, CDR2 YNNKEL (reference sequence). The V gene end was trimmed by 4 bases and the J gene end by 7 bases; junction bases not matched to a gene: 7. This CDR3 contains 14 residues. CDR3 in DNA: TGTGCCAGCAGCCTGCGACAGGGGGCTCTTGAGCAGTACTTC. This encodes CASSLRQGALEQYF.

This sequence joins TRBV6-1 and TRBJ2-3; D might be TRBD1 (7 bases). The V gene lost 8 bases and the J gene lost 0 bases, with 12 bases spanning the gap. Germline V gene lookup returns CDR1 MNHNS and CDR2 SASEGT. The CDR3 is made up of 14 amino acids. CDR3 sequence: CASGRTGSTDTQYF. The CDR3 coding sequence is TGTGCCAGCGGGAGGACAGGTAGCACAGATACGCAGTATTTT.

This clonotype was picked up a small number of times. CDR3 in amino acids: CASGTSVTDTQYF. CDR3 in DNA: TGTGCCAGTGGGACTAGCGTGACAGATACGCAGTATTTT. V is TRBV28 and J is TRBJ2-3, with TRBD2 identical over 10 bases. CDR1 is MDHEN and CDR2 is SYDVKM in the germline V gene. CDR3 length: 13 residues. Losses at the gene ends were 9 bases for V and 3 bases for J; bases not matched to a gene: 3.

In its sample, this clonotype was seen many times. The genes are TRBV20-1 and TRBJ2-3; 11 positions agree with TRBD2. CDR1 and CDR2 from the germline V gene are DFQATT and SNEGSKA (reference sequence). CDR3 length: 15 amino acids. The V gene end was trimmed by 6 bases and the J gene end by 6 bases; junction bases not matched to a gene: 11. CDR3 sequence (DNA): TGCAGTGCCCAGCCCACTAGCGGGAGCCGCGATACGCAGTATTTT. Protein: CSAQPTSGSRDTQYF.

The CDR3 reads CASSSGPAQYF. As DNA, the CDR3 is TGTGCCAGCAGCTCAGGGCCTGCCCAGTACTTC. The chain has TRBV6-2 or TRBV6-3 and TRBJ2-5; possibly TRBD1 for D (5 bases). The CDR3 has 11 amino acids. CDR1 and CDR2 (germline): MNHEY, SVGEGT. V lost 6 bases and J 9 bases, leaving 11 bases between the germline ends.

This clonotype turned up a few times. This rearrangement joins TRBV10-3 to TRBJ1-3, with D maybe TRBD1 (6 bases). The V gene's germline CDR1 is ENHRY and CDR2 SYGVKD. V was shortened by 5 bases and J by 0 bases, with 8 bases between the two germline ends. The CDR3 is 14 amino acids. CDR3 sequence (DNA): TGTGCCATCAGTCAGGGGATCTCTGGAAACACCATATATTTT. Protein product: CAISQGISGNTIYF.

This chain uses TRBV6-2 or TRBV6-3 with TRBJ2-1; TRBD2 aligns across 7 bases. Germline CDR1 and CDR2: MNHEY and SVGEGT. CDR3 length equals 16 residues. V was pared by 5 bases and J by 7 bases, with 14 bases of the junction left unmatched. Here the CDR3 reads CASSRPSGLGGNEQFF. In DNA, the CDR3 is TGTGCCAGCAGTCGACCTAGCGGCCTCGGTGGTAATGAGCAGTTCTTC.

This rearrangement joins TRBV5-1 to TRBJ2-7; TRBD1 is a possible D gene (5 bases). V shed 0 bases and J shed 3 bases, with 10 bases lying between them. The CDR3 consists of 14 residues. CDR1 is SGHRS, CDR2 YFSETQ, per germline. The CDR3 coding sequence is TGCGCCAGCAGCTTGGCCCAGGGTATCTACGAGCAGTACTTC. Translating gives CASSLAQGIYEQYF.

This clonotype was counted only a few times. The V gene is TRBV10-2, the J gene TRBJ1-5; tentative D call: TRBD1 (6 bases). Germline V gives CDR1 WSHSY, CDR2 SAAADI. V was clipped by 5 bases and J by 0 bases, with 11 bases between them. The CDR3 spans 15 residues. In DNA form, the CDR3 reads TGCGCCAGCAGTCTAGGACAGATTAGCAATCAGCCCCAGCATTTT. Translating gives CASSLGQISNQPQHF.

In its sample, this clonotype was seen a few times. The V and J genes are TRBV11-2 and TRBJ1-2, with a tentative D call TRBD1 (5 bases). Trimming took off 5 bases at V and 5 bases at J, with 15 bases between the two ends. CDR1 is SGHAT, CDR2 FQNNGV, per germline. This CDR3 spans 14 amino acids. DNA of the CDR3: TGTGCCAGCAGCCCCATCCCGGGGGAGTATGGCTACACCTTC. Its translation is CASSPIPGEYGYTF.